A single sample gave rise to the 16 T cell receptor beta chains below, sequenced in a study of post-analysis software for immune sequencing data. Overall study findings and caveats: Patients had higher frequencies than controls of a few TRBV segments, including TRBV5-6, TRBV5-1 and TRBV20-1.

These receptors lack a known antigen. Tagging with unique molecular identifiers was a feature of the TCR beta cDNA libraries. TCRdb passed the PCR reads through MiXCR, listing each CDR3 protein once. The data hold approximately 630,000 distinct CDR3 sequences, with roughly three fifths observed a single time. Sequencing was carried out using blood. These receptors were collected from a girl aged 2 to 9 with multiple sclerosis.

The V and J genes are TRBV5-5 and TRBJ2-6; D perhaps matches TRBD2 (5 bases). The CDR3 runs to 16 residues. V was pared by 2 bases and J by 0 bases, with 9 bases between. Germline V gives CDR1 SGHKS, CDR2 YYEKEE (reference sequence). This CDR3 is CASSLGGFSGANVLTF. DNA of the CDR3: TGTGCCAGCAGCTTAGGAGGATTCTCTGGGGCCAACGTCCTGACTTTC.

This clonotype has more than one count but fewer than ten. V is TRBV20-1 and J is TRBJ2-4; 10 bases line up with TRBD2. With 5 bases clipped from V and 0 bases from J, the junction kept 13 bases outside the gene matches. This CDR3 has 18 amino acids. Germline CDR1 reads DFQATT; CDR2 reads SNEGSKA (reference sequence). CDR3 in amino acids: CSAGRASGGNLAKNIQYF. Written as DNA, the CDR3 is TGCAGTGCTGGGAGGGCTAGCGGGGGCAACCTAGCCAAAAACATTCAGTACTTC.

The chain joins TRBV4-2 to TRBJ2-5, with TRBD2 matching over 8 bases. Germline V gene lookup returns CDR1 LGHNA and CDR2 YNFKEQ. The CDR3 is 15 amino acids. V gave up 8 bases and J gave up 4 bases; unmatched junction bases: 12. The CDR3 sequence is CASAPRGGDGETQYF. In DNA, the CDR3 is TGTGCCAGCGCGCCACGGGGGGGTGATGGAGAGACCCAGTACTTC.

V is TRBV6-5 and J is TRBJ2-7; 8 bases match TRBD2. V shed 5 bases, J shed 6 bases, and the junction held 12 bases outside the gene matches. CDR1 is MNHEY and CDR2 is SVGAGI in the germline V gene. The CDR3 covers 15 residues. CDR3 DNA: TGTGCCAGCAGTAAGACCGGGGGGGCCTTTATCGAGCAGTACTTC. Amino acid sequence: CASSKTGGAFIEQYF.

The chain couples TRBV3-1 to TRBJ2-7; 7 nucleotides align to TRBD2. The junction had 8 bases not matched to a gene; V was cut back by 3 bases and J by 6 bases. In germline, CDR1 is LGHDT, CDR2 YNNKEL (reference sequence). The CDR3 is 14 residues long. CDR3 sequence reads: CASSQRGSETEQYF. As DNA, the CDR3 is TGTGCCAGCAGCCAGCGGGGGAGCGAGACCGAGCAGTACTTC.

The gene calls are TRBV4-1 and TRBJ2-7; tentative D call: TRBD2 (5 bases). Trimming took off 8 bases at V and 1 base at J, with 12 bases between the two ends. Germline V lookup: CDR1 MGHRA, CDR2 YSYEKL. The CDR3 is 13 residues long. In DNA form, the CDR3 reads TGCGCCAGCCGCGGTGAGGGATCCTACGAGCAGTACTTC. Its protein is CASRGEGSYEQYF.

The genes are TRBV14 and TRBJ1-2, with 8 positions matching TRBD1. The trim removed 4 bases at V and 3 bases at J, leaving 7 bases unmatched. This CDR3 spans 15 amino acids. CDR1 is SGHDN and CDR2 is FVKESK in the germline V gene. CDR3 bases: TGTGCCAGCAGCCTGGACAGGGTCTACGACTATGGCTACACCTTC. It specifies CASSLDRVYDYGYTF. Based on the CDR3 plus reference TRBV14 and TRBJ1-2, the full variable domain is EAGVTQFPSHSVIEKGQTVTLRCDPISGHDNLYWYRRVMGKEIKFLLHFVKESKQDESGMPNNRFLAERTGGTYSTLKVQPAELEDSGVYFCASSLDRVYDYGYTFGSGTRLTVV.

This chain connects TRBV4-1 to TRBJ2-3; 13 nucleotides line up with TRBD2. V trimming: 5 bases; J trimming: 0 bases; junction bases outside the gene matches: 8. Germline V lookup: CDR1 MGHRA, CDR2 YSYEKL. The CDR3 loop spans 18 amino acids. The CDR3: CASSFRLAGGQSTDTQYF. CDR3 nucleotide sequence: TGCGCCAGCAGCTTCCGACTAGCGGGAGGACAGAGCACAGATACGCAGTATTTT.

This clonotype was recorded a few times. The J gene is TRBJ2-1, the V gene TRBV6-5; D is unclear. The V end lost 0 bases, the J end lost 9 bases, and 12 bases lay between the germline ends. CDR3 size: 14 residues. Germline V gene data show CDR1 as MNHEY and CDR2 as SVGAGI. As DNA, the CDR3 is TGTGCCAGCAGTTACTCGACGGGTACGGCTGAGCAGTTCTTC. It is translated as CASSYSTGTAEQFF.

The table lists this clonotype with a few counts. The rearrangement links TRBV7-9 to TRBJ2-3; 12 nucleotides line up with TRBD2. This CDR3 is 15 amino acids long. Per the germline V gene, CDR1 is SEHNR and CDR2 is FQNEAQ (reference sequence). V lost 5 bases, J lost 4 bases, and 4 bases stayed unmatched. Here the CDR3 DNA reads TGTGCCAGCAGCCCGACTAGCGGGAGCTCAGATACGCAGTATTTT. Protein product: CASSPTSGSSDTQYF.

The rearrangement joins TRBV6-5 to TRBJ2-5, with 10 bases aligning to TRBD1. With V trimmed by 6 bases and J by 4 bases, 14 bases remained unmatched. Looked up from germline, CDR1 is MNHEY and CDR2 is SVGAGI. This CDR3 region has 17 residues. The CDR3 bases are TGTGCCAGCAGCTACCGCCCGGGACAGGGGAAAACAGAGACCCAGTACTTC. Its protein product is CASSYRPGQGKTETQYF.

The genes are TRBV29-1 and TRBJ2-3, with unresolved D. Trimming removed 2 bases from V and 4 bases from J, with 10 bases in between. Germline CDR1 SQVTM, CDR2 ANQGSEA. The CDR3 is 13 residues long. The CDR3 loop reads CSVEQSGPDTQYF. The CDR3 bases are TGCAGCGTTGAACAATCAGGTCCAGATACGCAGTATTTT.

The chain employs TRBV5-1 and TRBJ2-5; TRBD1 is a possible D gene (5 bases). The CDR3 is 14 amino acids. Germline CDR1 SGHRS, CDR2 YFSETQ. With 3 bases removed from V and 4 bases from J, the gap between germline ends came to 13 bases. The CDR3 nucleotides read TGCGCCAGCAGCTCCCTCGAAGGGGTAGAGACCCAGTACTTC. Amino acid sequence: CASSSLEGVETQYF.

This clonotype has a count of ten or more. J is TRBJ2-3 and V is TRBV7-2, with a weak D call TRBD2 (5 bases). Germline lookup yields CDR1 SGHTA and CDR2 FQGNSA. CDR3 length: 15 amino acids. Trimming cost V 2 bases and J 3 bases, with 12 bases left between them. DNA of the CDR3: TGTGCCAGCAGCTTAAGGCTAGCCGGGACAGATACGCAGTATTTT. It translates to CASSLRLAGTDTQYF. Using reference TRBV7-2 and TRBJ2-3 for the parts outside the CDR3, the full variable domain is GAGVSQSPSNKVTEKGKDVELRCDPISGHTALYWYRQSLGQGLEFLIYFQGNSAPDKSGLPSDRFSAERTGGSVSTLTIQRTQQEDSAVYLCASSLRLAGTDTQYFGPGTRLTVL.

This sequence joins TRBV12-3 or TRBV12-4 and TRBJ2-3, with 10 bases that match TRBD2. CDR3 size: 15 residues. The V and J ends lost 2 bases and 4 bases, in that order; junction bases with no gene match: 3. CDR3 nucleotides: TGTGCCAGCAGTTTAAAGCGGGGGGGCGCAGATACGCAGTATTTT. Translating it yields CASSLKRGGADTQYF.

The chain employs TRBV29-1 and TRBJ1-2; TRBD1 matches 9 bases. This CDR3 region has 13 residues. The trim removed 3 bases at V and 8 bases at J, leaving 7 bases unmatched. Germline V gives CDR1 SQVTM, CDR2 ANQGSEA. CDR3 protein: CSVERDRVDGYTF. DNA of the CDR3: TGCAGCGTTGAGCGGGACAGGGTAGACGGCTACACCTTC.